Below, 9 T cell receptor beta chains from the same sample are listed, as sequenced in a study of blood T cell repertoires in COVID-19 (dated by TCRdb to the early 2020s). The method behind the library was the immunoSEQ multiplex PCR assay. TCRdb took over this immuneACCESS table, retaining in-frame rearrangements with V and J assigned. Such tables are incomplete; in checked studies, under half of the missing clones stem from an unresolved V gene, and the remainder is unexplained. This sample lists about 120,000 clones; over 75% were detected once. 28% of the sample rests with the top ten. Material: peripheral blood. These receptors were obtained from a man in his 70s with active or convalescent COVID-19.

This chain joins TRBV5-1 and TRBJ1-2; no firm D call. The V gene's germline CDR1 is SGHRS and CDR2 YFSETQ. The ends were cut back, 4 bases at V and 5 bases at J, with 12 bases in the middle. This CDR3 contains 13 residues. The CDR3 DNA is TGCGCCAGCAGCCTAGATGTGAAATATGGCTACACCTTC. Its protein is CASSLDVKYGYTF.

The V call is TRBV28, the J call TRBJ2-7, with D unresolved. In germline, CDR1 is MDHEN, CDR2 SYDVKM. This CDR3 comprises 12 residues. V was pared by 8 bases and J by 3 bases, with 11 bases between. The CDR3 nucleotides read TGTGCCAGCGAAAACAGAAACTACGAGCAGTACTTC. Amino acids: CASENRNYEQYF.

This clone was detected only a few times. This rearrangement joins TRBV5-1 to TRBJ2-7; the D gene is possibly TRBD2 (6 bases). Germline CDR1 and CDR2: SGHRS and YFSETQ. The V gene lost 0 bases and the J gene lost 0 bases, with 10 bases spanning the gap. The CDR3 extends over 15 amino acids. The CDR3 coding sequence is TGCGCCAGCAGCTTGGATGCGGGAAGCTCCTACGAGCAGTACTTC. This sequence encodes CASSLDAGSSYEQYF.

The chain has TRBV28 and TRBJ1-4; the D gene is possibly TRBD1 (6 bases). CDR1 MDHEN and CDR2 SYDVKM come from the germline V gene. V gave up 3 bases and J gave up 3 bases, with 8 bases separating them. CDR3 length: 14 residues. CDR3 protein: CASSFQGSNEKLFF. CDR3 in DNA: TGTGCCAGCAGTTTTCAGGGGTCTAATGAAAAACTGTTTTTT.

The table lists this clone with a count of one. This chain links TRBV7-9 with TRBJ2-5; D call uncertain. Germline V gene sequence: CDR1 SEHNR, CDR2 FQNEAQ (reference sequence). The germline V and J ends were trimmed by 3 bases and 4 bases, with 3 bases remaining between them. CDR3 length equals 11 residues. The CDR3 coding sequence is TGTGCCAGCAGCTTGGCAGAGACCCAGTACTTC. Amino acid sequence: CASSLAETQYF.

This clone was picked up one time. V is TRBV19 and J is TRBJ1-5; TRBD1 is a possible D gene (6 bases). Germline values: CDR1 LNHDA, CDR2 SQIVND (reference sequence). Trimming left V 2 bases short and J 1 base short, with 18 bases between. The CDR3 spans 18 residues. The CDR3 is CASSIRGGRAVSNQPQHF. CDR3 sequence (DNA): TGTGCCAGTAGTATAAGGGGGGGAAGGGCAGTAAGCAATCAGCCCCAGCATTTT. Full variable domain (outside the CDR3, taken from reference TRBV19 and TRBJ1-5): DGGITQSPKYLFRKEGQNVTLSCEQNLNHDAMYWYRQDPGQGLRLIYYSQIVNDFQKGDIAEGYSVSREKKESFPLTVTSAQKNPTAFYLCASSIRGGRAVSNQPQHFGDGTRLSIL.

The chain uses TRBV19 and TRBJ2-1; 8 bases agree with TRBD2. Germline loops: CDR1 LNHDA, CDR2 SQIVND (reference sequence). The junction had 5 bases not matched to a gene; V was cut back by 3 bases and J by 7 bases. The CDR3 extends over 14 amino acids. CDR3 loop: CASSMGGLGNEQFF. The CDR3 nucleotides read TGTGCCAGTAGTATGGGGGGACTAGGAAATGAGCAGTTCTTC.

The CDR3 loop reads CASSLVAGNEQYF. The CDR3 region has the DNA TGTGCCAGCAGCTTAGTGGCAGGGAACGAGCAGTACTTC. V gene TRBV7-9 combines with J gene TRBJ2-7; D may be TRBD1 (5 bases). CDR1 SEHNR and CDR2 FQNEAQ come from the germline V gene (reference sequence). This CDR3 has 13 amino acids. Trimming took 1 base from V and 5 from J, leaving 9 bases between them.

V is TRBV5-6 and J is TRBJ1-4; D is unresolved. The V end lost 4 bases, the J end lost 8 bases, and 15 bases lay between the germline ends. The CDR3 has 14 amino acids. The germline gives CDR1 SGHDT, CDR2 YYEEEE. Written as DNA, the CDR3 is TGTGCCAGCAGCGCCCCGTGGTCTAGGGAAAAACTGTTTTTT. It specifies CASSAPWSREKLFF.